This TCR beta chain was sequenced during a study of radiation and T cells in renal cell carcinoma. Profiling relied on immunoSEQ multiplex PCR, and the TCRdb table lists in-frame clones only, not all of them. Seen here are 150,000 or so clones, 88% observed once, and the top ten hold around 4.4%. The length of the CDR3 is 17 residues. Unmatched junction bases numbered 8, after V lost 0 bases and J lost 1 base. Germline CDR1 and CDR2: SQVTM and ANQGSEA. Time point specified: baseline pretreatment blood. Specified treatment: 15 Gy SBRT to primary tumor, nephrectomy 4 weeks later. Sequencing was performed on blood, taken from a patient whose treatment included radiotherapy and nephrectomy. J is TRBJ1-2 and V is TRBV29-1, with 10 nucleotides matching TRBD1. The clonotype was recovered from a woman in her sixties or seventies with renal cell carcinoma. Here the CDR3 reads CSVEETLRDRGNYGYTF. The CDR3 DNA reads TGCAGCGTTGAAGAGACCTTGAGGGACAGGGGTAACTATGGCTACACCTTC.